What follows describes a single T cell receptor (beta chain). The antigen remains unidentified. The sample originates from a study of PD-L1 blockade in urothelial cancer. Background on the study: The patients first took atezolizumab in 2014, receiving 1,200 mg intravenously every 3 weeks. Male sex and bladder-origin urothelial cancer characterized about nine tenths of the roughly 29 patients. Whole-study results and caveats: Pretreatment blood TCR clonality under the median forecast improved survival.

V lost 7 bases to trimming and J lost 5 bases; unmatched junction nucleotides: 8. The CDR3 is 14 amino acids. The V gene's germline CDR1 is MNHNY and CDR2 SVGAGI (reference sequence). Using immunoSEQ multiplex PCR, the repertoire was profiled, and TCRdb retains in-frame clones only, with some absent. In the table there are roughly 120,000 clones, approximately 90% of which are singletons. Time point of the sample: peripheral blood 6 weeks after treatment start. The sample was PBMCs, taken around atezolizumab (anti-PD-L1) treatment. The chain carries TRBV6-6 and TRBJ1-1; TRBD1 aligns across 9 bases. This TCR derives from a man aged 60-69 years with urothelial cancer. CDR3 in DNA: TGTGCCAGCATTTCGGACAGGGGAAGGACTGAAGCTTTCTTT. Protein product: CASISDRGRTEAFF.